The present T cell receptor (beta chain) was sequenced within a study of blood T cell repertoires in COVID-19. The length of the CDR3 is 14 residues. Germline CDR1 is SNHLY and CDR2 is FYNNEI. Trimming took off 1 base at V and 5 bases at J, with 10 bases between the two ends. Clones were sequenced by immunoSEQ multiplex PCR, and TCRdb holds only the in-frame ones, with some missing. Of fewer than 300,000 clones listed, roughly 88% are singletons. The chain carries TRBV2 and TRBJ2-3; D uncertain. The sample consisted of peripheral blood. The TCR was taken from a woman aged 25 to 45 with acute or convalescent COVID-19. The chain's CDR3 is CASSEVFLKDTQYF. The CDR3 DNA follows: TGTGCCAGCAGTGAAGTATTCCTAAAAGATACGCAGTATTTT.